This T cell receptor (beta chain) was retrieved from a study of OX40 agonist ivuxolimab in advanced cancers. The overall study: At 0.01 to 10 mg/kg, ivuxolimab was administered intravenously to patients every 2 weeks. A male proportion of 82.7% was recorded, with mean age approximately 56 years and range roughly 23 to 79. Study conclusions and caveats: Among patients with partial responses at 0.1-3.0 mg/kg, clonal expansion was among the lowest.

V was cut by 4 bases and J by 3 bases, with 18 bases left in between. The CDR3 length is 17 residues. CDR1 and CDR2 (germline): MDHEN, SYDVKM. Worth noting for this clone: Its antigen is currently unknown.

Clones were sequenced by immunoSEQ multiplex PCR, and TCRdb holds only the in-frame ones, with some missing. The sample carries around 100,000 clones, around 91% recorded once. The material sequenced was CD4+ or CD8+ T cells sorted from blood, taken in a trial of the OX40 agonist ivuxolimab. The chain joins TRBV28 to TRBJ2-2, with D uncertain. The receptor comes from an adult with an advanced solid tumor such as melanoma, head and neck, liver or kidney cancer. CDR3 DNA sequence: TGTGCCAGCAGTTGGTTAGGGCCTAACGGAGACACCGGGGAGCTGTTTTTT. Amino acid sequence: CASSWLGPNGDTGELFF.